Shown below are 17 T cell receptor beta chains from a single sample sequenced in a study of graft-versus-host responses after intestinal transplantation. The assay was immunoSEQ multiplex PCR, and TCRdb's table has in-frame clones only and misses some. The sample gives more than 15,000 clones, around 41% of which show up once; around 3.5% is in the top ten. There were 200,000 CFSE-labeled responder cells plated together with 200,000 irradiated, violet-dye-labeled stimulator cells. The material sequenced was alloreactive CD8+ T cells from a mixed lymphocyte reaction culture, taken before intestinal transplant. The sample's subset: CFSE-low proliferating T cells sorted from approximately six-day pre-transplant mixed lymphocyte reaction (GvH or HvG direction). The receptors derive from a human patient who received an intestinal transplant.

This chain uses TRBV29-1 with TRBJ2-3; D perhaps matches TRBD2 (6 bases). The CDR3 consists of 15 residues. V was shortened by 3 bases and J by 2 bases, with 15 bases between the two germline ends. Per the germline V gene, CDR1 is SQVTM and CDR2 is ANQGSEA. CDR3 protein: CSVEARRGATDTQYF. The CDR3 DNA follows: TGCAGCGTTGAGGCTCGGCGGGGCGCCACAGATACGCAGTATTTT.

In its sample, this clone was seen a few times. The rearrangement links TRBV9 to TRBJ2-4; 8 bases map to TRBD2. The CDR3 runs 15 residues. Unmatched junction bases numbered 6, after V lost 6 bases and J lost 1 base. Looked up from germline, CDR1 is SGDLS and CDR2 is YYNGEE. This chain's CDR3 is CASNREGEAKNIQYF. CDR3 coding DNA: TGTGCCAGCAACCGGGAGGGGGAGGCCAAAAACATTCAGTACTTC.

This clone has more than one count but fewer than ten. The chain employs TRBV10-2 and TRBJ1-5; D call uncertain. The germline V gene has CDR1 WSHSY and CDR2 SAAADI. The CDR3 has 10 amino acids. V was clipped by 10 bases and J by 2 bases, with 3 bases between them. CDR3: CATGNQPQHF. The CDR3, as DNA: TGCGCCACCGGCAATCAGCCCCAGCATTTT.

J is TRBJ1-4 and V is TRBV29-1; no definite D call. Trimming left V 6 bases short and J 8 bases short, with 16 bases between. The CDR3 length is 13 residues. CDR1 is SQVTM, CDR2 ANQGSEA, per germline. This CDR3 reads CSVYYAVGEKLFF. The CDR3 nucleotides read TGCAGCGTCTATTACGCCGTTGGGGAAAAACTGTTTTTT.

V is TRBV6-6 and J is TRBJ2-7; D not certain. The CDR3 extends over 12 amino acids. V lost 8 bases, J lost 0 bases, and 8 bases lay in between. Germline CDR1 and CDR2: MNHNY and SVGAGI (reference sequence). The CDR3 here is CASRQYSYEQYF. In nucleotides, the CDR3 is TGTGCCAGCCGGCAGTACTCCTACGAGCAGTACTTC.

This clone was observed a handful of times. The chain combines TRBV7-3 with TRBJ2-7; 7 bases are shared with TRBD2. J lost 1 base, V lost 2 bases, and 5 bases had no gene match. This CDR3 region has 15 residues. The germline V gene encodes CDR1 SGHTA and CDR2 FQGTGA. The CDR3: CASSLAGVGSYEQYF. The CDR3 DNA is TGTGCCAGCAGCTTAGCGGGAGTTGGGTCCTACGAGCAGTACTTC.

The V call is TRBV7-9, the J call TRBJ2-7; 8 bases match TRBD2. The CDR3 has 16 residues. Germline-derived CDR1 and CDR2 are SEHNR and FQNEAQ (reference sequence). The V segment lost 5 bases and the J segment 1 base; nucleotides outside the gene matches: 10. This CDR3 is CASSPGAGAKSYEQYF. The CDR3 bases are TGTGCCAGCAGCCCAGGAGCGGGAGCGAAGTCCTACGAGCAGTACTTC. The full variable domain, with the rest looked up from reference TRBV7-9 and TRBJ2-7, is DTGVSQNPRHKITKRGQNVTFRCDPISEHNRLYWYRQTLGQGPEFLTYFQNEAQLEKSRLLSDRFSAERPKGSFSTLEIQRTEQGDSAMYLCASSPGAGAKSYEQYFGPGTRLTVT.

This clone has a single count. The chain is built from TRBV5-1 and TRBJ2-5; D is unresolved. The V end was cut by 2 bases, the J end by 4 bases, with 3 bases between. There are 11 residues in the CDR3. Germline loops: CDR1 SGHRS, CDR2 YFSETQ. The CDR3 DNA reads TGCGCCAGCAGCTTCGGAGAGACCCAGTACTTC. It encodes CASSFGETQYF.

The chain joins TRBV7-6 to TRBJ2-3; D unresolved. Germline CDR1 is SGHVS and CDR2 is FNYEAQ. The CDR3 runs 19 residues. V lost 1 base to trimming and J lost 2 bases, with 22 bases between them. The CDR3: CASSLGSLRLGIFTDTQYF. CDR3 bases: TGTGCCAGCAGCTTAGGGTCTTTGAGGCTGGGGATTTTCACAGATACGCAGTATTTT.

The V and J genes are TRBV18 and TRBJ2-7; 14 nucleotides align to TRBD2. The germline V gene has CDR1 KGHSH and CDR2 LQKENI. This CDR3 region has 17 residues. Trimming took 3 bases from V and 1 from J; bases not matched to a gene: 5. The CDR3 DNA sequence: TGTGCCAGCTCACCTTACGGGACTAGCGGGAGATCCTACGAGCAGTACTTC. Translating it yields CASSPYGTSGRSYEQYF.

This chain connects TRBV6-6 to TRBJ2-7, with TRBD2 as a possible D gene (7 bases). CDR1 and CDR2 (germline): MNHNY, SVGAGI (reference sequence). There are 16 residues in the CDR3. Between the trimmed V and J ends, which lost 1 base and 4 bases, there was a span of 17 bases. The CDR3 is CASSYFRAGQIYEQYF. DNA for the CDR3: TGTGCCAGCAGTTACTTCAGAGCGGGACAAATTTACGAGCAGTACTTC.

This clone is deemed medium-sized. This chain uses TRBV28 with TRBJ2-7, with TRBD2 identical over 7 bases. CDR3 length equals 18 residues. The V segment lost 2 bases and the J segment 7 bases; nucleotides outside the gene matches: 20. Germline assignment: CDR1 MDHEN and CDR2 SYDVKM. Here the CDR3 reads CASSLSPPLAEVGWEQYF. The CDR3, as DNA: TGTGCCAGCAGTTTAAGCCCTCCTCTAGCGGAAGTGGGGTGGGAGCAGTACTTC. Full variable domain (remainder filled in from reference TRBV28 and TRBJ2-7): DVKVTQSSRYLVKRTGEKVFLECVQDMDHENMFWYRQDPGLGLRLIYFSYDVKMKEKGDIPEGYSVSREKKERFSLILESASTNQTSMYLCASSLSPPLAEVGWEQYFGPGTRLTVT.

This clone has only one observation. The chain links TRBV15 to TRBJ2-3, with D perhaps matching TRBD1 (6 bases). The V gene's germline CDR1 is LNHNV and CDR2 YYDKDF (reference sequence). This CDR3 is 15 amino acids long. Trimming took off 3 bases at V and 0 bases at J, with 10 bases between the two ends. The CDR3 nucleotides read TGTGCCACCAGCAGGGTGGGGGCTAGCACAGATACGCAGTATTTT. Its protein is CATSRVGASTDTQYF.

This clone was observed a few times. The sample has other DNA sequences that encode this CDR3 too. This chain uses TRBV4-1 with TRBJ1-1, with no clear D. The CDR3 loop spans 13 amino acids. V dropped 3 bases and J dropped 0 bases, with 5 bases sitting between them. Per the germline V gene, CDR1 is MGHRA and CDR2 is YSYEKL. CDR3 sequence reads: CASSQTVNTEAFF. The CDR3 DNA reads TGCGCCAGCAGCCAGACGGTGAACACTGAAGCTTTCTTT.

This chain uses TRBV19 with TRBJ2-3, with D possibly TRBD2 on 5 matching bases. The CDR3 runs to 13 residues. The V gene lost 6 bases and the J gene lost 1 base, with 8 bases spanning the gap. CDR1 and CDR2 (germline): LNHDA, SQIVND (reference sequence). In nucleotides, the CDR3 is TGTGCCAGTAGCGGGATTCGCACAGATACGCAGTATTTT. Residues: CASSGIRTDTQYF.

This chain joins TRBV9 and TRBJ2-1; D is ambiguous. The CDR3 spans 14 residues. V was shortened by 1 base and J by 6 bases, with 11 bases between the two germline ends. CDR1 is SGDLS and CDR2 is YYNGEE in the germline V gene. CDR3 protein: CASSVSATFNEQFF. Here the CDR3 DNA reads TGTGCCAGCAGCGTATCGGCCACGTTCAATGAGCAGTTCTTC. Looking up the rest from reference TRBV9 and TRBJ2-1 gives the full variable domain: DSGVTQTPKHLITATGQRVTLRCSPRSGDLSVYWYQQSLDQGLQFLIQYYNGEERAKGNILERFSAQQFPDLHSELNLSSLELGDSALYFCASSVSATFNEQFFGPGTRLTVL.

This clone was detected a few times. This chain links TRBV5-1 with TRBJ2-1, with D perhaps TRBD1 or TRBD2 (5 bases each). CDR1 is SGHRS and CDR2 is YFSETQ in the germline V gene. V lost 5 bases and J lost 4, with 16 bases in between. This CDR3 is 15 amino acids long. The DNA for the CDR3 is TGCGCCAGCAGGGGGGACCCCTATCCTTACAATGAGCAGTTCTTC. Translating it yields CASRGDPYPYNEQFF. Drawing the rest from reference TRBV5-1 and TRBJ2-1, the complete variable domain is KAGVTQTPRYLIKTRGQQVTLSCSPISGHRSVSWYQQTPGQGLQFLFEYFSETQRNKGNFPGRFSGRQFSNSRSEMNVSTLELGDSALYLCASRGDPYPYNEQFFGPGTRLTVL.